The rows below give T cell receptor beta chains drawn from one sample of a study of T cells after posttransplantation cyclophosphamide. The assay was immunoSEQ multiplex PCR, and TCRdb's table has in-frame clones only and misses some. This sample has around 3,300 clones, with around 95% found just once. Sequencing input: naive CD8+ T cells sorted from PBMCs. These receptors were collected from a woman in her 50s in good health and a related stem cell transplant donor. Both conserved end residues are part of each CDR3. Fields, in order: J gene, D gene, V gene, clone size, CDR3 DNA, CDR3 protein. The D gene is left open where the match is weak. The size entry is marked missing in some rows and otherwise reads once, few, many or a size class.

TRBJ1-2 | . | TRBV5-4 | . | TGTGCCAGCAGCCCCGGGAATGGCTACACCTTC | CASSPGNGYTF
TRBJ2-7 | TRBD2 | TRBV7-9 | . | TGTGCCAGCAGCTTAGGACTAGCGGGAGTGGTCTACGAGCAGTACTTC | CASSLGLAGVVYEQYF
TRBJ2-7 | . | TRBV19 | . | TGTGCCAGTAGTACAGGACACTTCTACGAGCAGTACTTC | CASSTGHFYEQYF
TRBJ1-5 | . | TRBV27 | . | TGTGCCAGCAGTTACATTTGGACGGGGAATAGCAATCAGCCCCAGCATTTT | CASSYIWTGNSNQPQHF
TRBJ2-1 | . | TRBV6-6 | . | TGTGCCAGCAGTTACTCGCTGGGGGCCAATGAGCAGTTCTTC | CASSYSLGANEQFF
TRBJ2-1 | TRBD2 | TRBV5-6 | . | TGTGCCAGCAGCTTCGTAGCGGGAATTAAAAATGAGCAGTTCTTC | CASSFVAGIKNEQFF
TRBJ2-7 | . | TRBV6-5 | . | TGTGCCAGCAGTTACGGGTCAGGCTACGAGCAGTACTTC | CASSYGSGYEQYF
TRBJ2-3 | TRBD2 | TRBV4-2 | . | TGTGCCAGCAGCCAAGGACTAGCGGGAGCGTCAGATACGCAGTATTTT | CASSQGLAGASDTQYF
TRBJ2-5 | TRBD2 | TRBV9 | . | TGTGCCAGCAGCGGTTCGGGAGGGTTGGAGACCCAGTACTTC | CASSGSGGLETQYF
TRBJ2-7 | . | TRBV27 | . | TGTGCCAGCAGTTTATCGGCGGGAATCTTCTACGAGCAGTACTTC | CASSLSAGIFYEQYF
TRBJ2-5 | . | TRBV27 | . | TGTGCCAGCGGCTTAGCGGATCAAGAGACCCAGTACTTC | CASGLADQETQYF
TRBJ1-2 | TRBD1 | TRBV23-1 | . | TGCGCCAGCAGACTCGACAGGGGGCCGACCCACTATGGCTACACCTTC | CASRLDRGPTHYGYTF
TRBJ1-4 | . | TRBV27 | . | TGTGCCAGCACTTCCTTGGCAGGGCCCGTGGGTGAAAAACTGTTTTTT | CASTSLAGPVGEKLFF
TRBJ1-5 | . | TRBV7-6 | . | TGTGCCAGCAGCCCTGGCGGGGGCAATCAGCCCCAGCATTTT | CASSPGGGNQPQHF
TRBJ1-1 | . | TRBV5-1 | . | TGCGCCAGCAGCTTGGGGACGGACTCGGCCCGGGAAGCTTTCTTT | CASSLGTDSAREAFF
TRBJ2-1 | TRBD2 | TRBV9 | once | TGTGCCAGCAGCGTATTAGCGGGAGTCTACAATGAGCAGTTCTTC | CASSVLAGVYNEQFF
TRBJ2-2 | TRBD1 | TRBV18 | . | TGTGCCAGCTCACCTGAGACAGGGACCACCGGGGAGCTGTTTTTT | CASSPETGTTGELFF
TRBJ1-1 | TRBD1 | TRBV13 | . | TGTGCCAGCAGCTTAACAGGGGGATGGAACACTGAAGCTTTCTTT | CASSLTGGWNTEAFF
TRBJ1-5 | . | TRBV7-9 | . | TGTGCCAGCAGCACCGGCGGGGGTCAGCCCCAGCATTTT | CASSTGGGQPQHF
TRBJ1-5 | . | TRBV7-9 | . | TGTGCCAGCAGCTTATTCACGGGGGATCAGCCCCAGCATTTT | CASSLFTGDQPQHF
TRBJ2-2 | . | TRBV7-6 | . | TGTGCCAGCAGCCCCCTGGGCCCAACCGGGGAGCTGTTTTTT | CASSPLGPTGELFF
TRBJ2-1 | TRBD2 | TRBV19 | . | TGTGCCAGTAGTTGGACATCCGCCGGGACTAGCGGGAGAAGGGTTAGGGACAATGAGCAGTTCTTC | CASSWTSAGTSGRRVRDNEQFF
TRBJ2-3 | TRBD2 | TRBV4-3 | . | TGCGCCAGCAGCCCTCCAGAGCGGGAGGGCCGTACGCAGTATTTT | CASSPPEREGRTQYF
TRBJ2-2 | . | TRBV30 | . | TGTGCCTGGAGTTACGTCGGCGGGGAGCTGTTTTTT | CAWSYVGGELFF
TRBJ2-1 | TRBD2 | TRBV5-1 | . | TGCGCCAGCAGCCCGGCGACTAGCGGGAGGGGTGAGCAGTTCTTC | CASSPATSGRGEQFF
TRBJ1-1 | . | TRBV4-1 | . | TGCGCCAGCAGCCAAGAGGGCGCGAACACTGAAGCTTTCTTT | CASSQEGANTEAFF